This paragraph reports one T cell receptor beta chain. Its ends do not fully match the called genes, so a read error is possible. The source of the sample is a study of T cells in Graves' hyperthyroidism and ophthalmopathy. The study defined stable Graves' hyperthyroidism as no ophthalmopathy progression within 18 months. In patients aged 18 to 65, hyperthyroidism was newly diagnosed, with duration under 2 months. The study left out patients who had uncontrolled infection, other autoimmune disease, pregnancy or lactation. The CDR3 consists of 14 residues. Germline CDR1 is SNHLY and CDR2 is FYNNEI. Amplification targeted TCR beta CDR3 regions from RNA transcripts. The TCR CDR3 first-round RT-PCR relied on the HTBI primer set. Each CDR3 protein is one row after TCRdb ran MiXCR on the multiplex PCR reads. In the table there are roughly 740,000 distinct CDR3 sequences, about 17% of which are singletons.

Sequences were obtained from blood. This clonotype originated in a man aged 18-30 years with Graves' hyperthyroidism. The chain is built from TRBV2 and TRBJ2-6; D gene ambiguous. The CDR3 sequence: CAMVRSAGANVLTF. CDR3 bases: TGCGCTATGGTCAGGTCTGCTGGGGCCAACGTCCTGACTTTC.